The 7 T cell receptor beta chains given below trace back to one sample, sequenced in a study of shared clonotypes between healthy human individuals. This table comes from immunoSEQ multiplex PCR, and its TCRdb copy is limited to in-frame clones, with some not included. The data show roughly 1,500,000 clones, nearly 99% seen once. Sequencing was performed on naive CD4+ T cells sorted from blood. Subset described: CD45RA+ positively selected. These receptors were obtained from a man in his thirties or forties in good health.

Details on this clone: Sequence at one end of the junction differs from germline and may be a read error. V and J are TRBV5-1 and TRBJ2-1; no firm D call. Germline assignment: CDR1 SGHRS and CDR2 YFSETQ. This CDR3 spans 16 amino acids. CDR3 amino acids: CASTLVGSFSYNEQFF. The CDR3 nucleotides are TGCGCCAGCACCTTGGTGGGCAGCTTCTCCTACAATGAGCAGTTCTTC.

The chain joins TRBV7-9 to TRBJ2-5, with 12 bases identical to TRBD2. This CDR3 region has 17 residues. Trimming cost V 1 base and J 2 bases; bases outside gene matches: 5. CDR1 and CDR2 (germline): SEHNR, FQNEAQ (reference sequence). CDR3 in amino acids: CASSLGATSGSQETQYF. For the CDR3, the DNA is TGTGCCAGCAGCTTAGGGGCGACTAGCGGGAGTCAAGAGACCCAGTACTTC. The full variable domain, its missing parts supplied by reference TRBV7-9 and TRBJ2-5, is DTGVSQNPRHKITKRGQNVTFRCDPISEHNRLYWYRQTLGQGPEFLTYFQNEAQLEKSRLLSDRFSAERPKGSFSTLEIQRTEQGDSAMYLCASSLGATSGSQETQYFGPGTRLLVL.

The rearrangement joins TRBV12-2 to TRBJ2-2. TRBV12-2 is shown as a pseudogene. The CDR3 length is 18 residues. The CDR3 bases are TGTGCAAGTCGCACAGGCTCCCCAGCGGCAAGGAACACCGGGGAGCTGTTTTTT. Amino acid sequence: CASRTGSPAARNTGELFF.

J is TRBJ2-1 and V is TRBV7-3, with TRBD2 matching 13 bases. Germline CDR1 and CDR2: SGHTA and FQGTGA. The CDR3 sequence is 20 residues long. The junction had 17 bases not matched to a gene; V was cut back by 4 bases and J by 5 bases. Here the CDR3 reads CASSYMSAPGLAGYHNEQFF. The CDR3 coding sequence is TGTGCCAGCAGCTACATGAGCGCGCCGGGACTAGCGGGATATCACAATGAGCAGTTCTTC. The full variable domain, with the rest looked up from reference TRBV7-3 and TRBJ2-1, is GAGVSQTPSNKVTEKGKYVELRCDPISGHTALYWYRQSLGQGPEFLIYFQGTGAADDSGLPNDRFFAVRPEGSVSTLKIQRTERGDSAVYLCASSYMSAPGLAGYHNEQFFGPGTRLTVL.

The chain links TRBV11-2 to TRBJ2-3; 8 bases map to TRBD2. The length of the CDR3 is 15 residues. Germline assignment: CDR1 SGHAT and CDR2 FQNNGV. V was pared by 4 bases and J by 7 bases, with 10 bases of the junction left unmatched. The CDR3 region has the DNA TGTGCCAGCAGCTCAGGGGTACTAGCGGCCAATACGCAGTATTTT. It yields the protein CASSSGVLAANTQYF. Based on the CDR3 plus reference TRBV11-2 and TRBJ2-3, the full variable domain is EAGVAQSPRYKIIEKRQSVAFWCNPISGHATLYWYQQILGQGPKLLIQFQNNGVVDDSQLPKDRFSAERLKGVDSTLKIQPAKLEDSAVYLCASSSGVLAANTQYFGPGTRLTVL.

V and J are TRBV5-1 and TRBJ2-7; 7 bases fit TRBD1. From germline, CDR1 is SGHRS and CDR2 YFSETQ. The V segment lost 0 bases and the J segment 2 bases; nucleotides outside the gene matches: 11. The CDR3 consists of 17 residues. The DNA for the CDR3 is TGCGCCAGCAGCTTGGAAAACAGGGGTGGGTATCCCTACGAGCAGTACTTC. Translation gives CASSLENRGGYPYEQYF.

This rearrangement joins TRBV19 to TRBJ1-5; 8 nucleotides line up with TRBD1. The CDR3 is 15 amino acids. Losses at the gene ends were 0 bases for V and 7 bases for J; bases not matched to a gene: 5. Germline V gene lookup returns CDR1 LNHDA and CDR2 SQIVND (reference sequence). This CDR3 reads CASSIDGTGGQPQHF. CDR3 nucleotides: TGTGCCAGTAGTATAGACGGGACAGGCGGGCAGCCCCAGCATTTT.